The sequence of this TCR beta chain was determined in a study of PD-1 blockade in classical Hodgkin lymphoma. The table came from immunoSEQ multiplex PCR; TCRdb's copy has only in-frame clones and leaves some out. The sample has tens of thousands of clones, about 74% seen once. Autologous stem cell transplantation was followed by relapse in every patient, and brentuximab vedotin exposure varied. Thawed PBMCs underwent magnetic negative selection to yield purified CD4+ T cells. Findings of the study overall: Nivolumab initiated under 1 year post-ASCT led to patient exclusion. Baseline TCR diversity was reportedly lower in newly diagnosed patients than healthy donors. Similar baseline diversity was found in complete responders and newly diagnosed patients. The authors have not defined what causes the repertoire differences, possibly disease activity or prior therapy.

As concerns this clone: What it recognizes is unknown.

CDR3 length: 16 residues. J was trimmed by 2 bases and V by 4 bases; bases with no gene match: 8. Germline lookup yields CDR1 SNHLY and CDR2 FYNNEI. This chain uses TRBV2 with TRBJ1-5; the match to TRBD1 covers 7 bases. This sequence originates from a human donor with classical Hodgkin lymphoma. Sequencing was performed on CD4+ T cells from blood, taken at baseline. CDR3 DNA: TGTGCCAGCAGTGTTATCAGGGGGGCGGGCAATCAGCCCCAGCATTTT. Translated, it gives CASSVIRGAGNQPQHF.